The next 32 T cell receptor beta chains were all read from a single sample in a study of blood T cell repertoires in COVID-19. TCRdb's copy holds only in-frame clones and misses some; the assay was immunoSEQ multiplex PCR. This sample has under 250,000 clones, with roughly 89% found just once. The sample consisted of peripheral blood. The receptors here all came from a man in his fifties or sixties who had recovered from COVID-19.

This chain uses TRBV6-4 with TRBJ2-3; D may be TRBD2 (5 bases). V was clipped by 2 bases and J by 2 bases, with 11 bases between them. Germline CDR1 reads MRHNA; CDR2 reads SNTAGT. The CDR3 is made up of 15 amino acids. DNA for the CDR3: TGTGCCAGCAGTGACCGGCCGGGGTACACAGATACGCAGTATTTT. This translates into CASSDRPGYTDTQYF.

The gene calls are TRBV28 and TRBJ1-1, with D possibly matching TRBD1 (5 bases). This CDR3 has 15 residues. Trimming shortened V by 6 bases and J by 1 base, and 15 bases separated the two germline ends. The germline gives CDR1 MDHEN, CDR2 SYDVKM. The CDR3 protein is CASRRGMQTNTEAFF. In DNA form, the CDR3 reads TGTGCCAGCAGGCGGGGGATGCAGACGAACACTGAAGCTTTCTTT.

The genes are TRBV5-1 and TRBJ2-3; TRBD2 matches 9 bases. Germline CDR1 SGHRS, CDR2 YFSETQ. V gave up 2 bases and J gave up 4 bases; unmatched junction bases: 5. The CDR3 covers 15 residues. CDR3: CASSFGRGGSDTQYF. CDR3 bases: TGCGCCAGCAGCTTCGGGCGGGGGGGTTCAGATACGCAGTATTTT.

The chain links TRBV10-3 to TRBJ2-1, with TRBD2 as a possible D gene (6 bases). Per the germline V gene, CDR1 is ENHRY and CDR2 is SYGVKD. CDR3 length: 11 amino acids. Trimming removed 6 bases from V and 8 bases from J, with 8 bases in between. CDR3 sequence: CAIRSGDEQFF. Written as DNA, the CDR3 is TGTGCCATCAGGTCGGGGGATGAGCAGTTCTTC.

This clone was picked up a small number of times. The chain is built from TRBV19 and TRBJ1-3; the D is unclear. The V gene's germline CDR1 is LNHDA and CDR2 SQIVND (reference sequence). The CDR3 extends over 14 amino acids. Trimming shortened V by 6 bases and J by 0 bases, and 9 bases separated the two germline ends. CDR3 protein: CASSLQSSGNTIYF. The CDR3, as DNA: TGTGCCAGTAGCTTACAGAGCTCTGGAAACACCATATATTTT.

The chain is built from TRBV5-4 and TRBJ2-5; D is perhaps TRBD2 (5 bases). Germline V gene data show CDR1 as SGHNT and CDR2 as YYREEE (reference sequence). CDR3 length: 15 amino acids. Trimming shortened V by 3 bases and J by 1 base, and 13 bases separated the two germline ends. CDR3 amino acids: CASSSKYRGQETQYF. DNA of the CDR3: TGTGCCAGCAGCTCCAAATACCGGGGCCAAGAGACCCAGTACTTC.

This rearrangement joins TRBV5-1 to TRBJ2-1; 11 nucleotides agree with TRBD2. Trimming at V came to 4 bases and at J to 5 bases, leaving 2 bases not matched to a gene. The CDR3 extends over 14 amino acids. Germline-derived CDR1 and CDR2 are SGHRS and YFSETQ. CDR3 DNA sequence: TGCGCCAGCAGCGGGACTAGCGGTAACAATGAGCAGTTCTTC. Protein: CASSGTSGNNEQFF.

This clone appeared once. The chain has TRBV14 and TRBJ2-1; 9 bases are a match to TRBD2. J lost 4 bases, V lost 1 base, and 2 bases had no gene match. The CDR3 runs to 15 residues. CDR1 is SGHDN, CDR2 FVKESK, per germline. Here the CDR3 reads CASSQGTSEYNEQFF. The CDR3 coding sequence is TGTGCCAGCAGCCAAGGGACTAGCGAGTACAATGAGCAGTTCTTC.

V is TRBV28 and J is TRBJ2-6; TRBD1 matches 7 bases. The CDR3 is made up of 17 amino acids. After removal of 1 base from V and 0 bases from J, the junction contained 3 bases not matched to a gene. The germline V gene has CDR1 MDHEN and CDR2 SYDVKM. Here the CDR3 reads CASSLLQGNSGANVLTF. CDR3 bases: TGTGCCAGCAGTTTATTACAGGGGAACTCTGGGGCCAACGTCCTGACTTTC.

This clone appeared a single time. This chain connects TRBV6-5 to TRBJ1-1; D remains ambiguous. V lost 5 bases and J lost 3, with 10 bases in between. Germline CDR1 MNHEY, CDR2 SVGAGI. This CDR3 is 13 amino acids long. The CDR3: CASSPSGYTEAFF. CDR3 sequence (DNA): TGTGCCAGCAGTCCCTCGGGGTACACTGAAGCTTTCTTT.

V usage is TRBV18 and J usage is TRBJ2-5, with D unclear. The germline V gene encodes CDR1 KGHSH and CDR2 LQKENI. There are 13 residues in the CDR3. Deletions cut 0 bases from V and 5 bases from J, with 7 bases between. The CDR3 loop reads CASSPPQVETQYF. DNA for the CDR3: TGTGCCAGCTCACCACCGCAGGTGGAGACCCAGTACTTC.

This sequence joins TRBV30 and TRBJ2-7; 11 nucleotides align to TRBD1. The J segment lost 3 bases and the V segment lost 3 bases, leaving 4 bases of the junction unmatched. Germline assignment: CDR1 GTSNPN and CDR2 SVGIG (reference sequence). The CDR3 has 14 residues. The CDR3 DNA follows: TGTGCCTGGAGCGGGACAGGGGGGGGCTACGAGCAGTACTTC. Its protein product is CAWSGTGGGYEQYF.

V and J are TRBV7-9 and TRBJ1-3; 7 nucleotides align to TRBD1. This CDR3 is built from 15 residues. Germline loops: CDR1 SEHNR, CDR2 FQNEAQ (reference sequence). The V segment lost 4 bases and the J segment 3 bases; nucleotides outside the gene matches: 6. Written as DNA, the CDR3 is TGTGCCAGCAGCTCTACAGGGGAGGATGGAAACACCATATATTTT. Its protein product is CASSSTGEDGNTIYF.

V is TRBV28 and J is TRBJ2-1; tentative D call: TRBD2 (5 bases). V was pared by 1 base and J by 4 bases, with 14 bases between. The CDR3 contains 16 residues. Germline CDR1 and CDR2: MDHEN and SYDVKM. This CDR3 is CASSLLRTSKYNEQFF. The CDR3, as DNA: TGTGCCAGCAGTTTATTGCGAACTAGTAAGTACAATGAGCAGTTCTTC.

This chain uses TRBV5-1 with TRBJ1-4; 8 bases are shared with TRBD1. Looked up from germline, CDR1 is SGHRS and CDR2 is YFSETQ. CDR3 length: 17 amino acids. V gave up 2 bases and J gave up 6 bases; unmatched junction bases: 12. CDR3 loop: CASSFAPGQGGYEKLFF. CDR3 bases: TGCGCCAGCAGCTTTGCTCCAGGACAGGGCGGCTATGAAAAACTGTTTTTT.

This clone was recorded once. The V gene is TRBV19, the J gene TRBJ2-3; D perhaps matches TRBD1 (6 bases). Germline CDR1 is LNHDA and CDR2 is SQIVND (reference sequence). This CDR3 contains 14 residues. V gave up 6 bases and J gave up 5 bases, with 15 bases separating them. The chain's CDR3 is CASSYRVGRDTQYF. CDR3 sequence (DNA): TGTGCCAGTAGCTACAGGGTAGGTAGAGATACGCAGTATTTT.

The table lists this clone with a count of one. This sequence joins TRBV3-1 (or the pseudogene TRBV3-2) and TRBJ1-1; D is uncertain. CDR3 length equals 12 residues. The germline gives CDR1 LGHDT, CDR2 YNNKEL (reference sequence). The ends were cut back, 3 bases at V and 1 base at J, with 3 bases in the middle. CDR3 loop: CASSHRNTEAFF. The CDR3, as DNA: TGTGCCAGCAGCCATCGGAACACTGAAGCTTTCTTT.

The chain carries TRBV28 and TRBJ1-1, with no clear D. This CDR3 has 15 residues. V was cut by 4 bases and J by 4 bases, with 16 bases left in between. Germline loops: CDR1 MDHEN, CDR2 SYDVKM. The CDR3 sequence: CASSSPRGSSTEAFF. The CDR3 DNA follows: TGTGCCAGCAGTTCGCCCCGAGGGAGTAGCACTGAAGCTTTCTTT. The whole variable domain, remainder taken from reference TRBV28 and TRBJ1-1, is DVKVTQSSRYLVKRTGEKVFLECVQDMDHENMFWYRQDPGLGLRLIYFSYDVKMKEKGDIPEGYSVSREKKERFSLILESASTNQTSMYLCASSSPRGSSTEAFFGQGTRLTVV.

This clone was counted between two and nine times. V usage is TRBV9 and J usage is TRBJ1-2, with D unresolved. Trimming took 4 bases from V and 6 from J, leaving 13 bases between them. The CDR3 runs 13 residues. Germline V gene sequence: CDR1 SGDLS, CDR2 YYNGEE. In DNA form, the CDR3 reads TGTGCCAGCAGCAGGGAGGAGGCGGATGGCTACACCTTC. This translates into CASSREEADGYTF.

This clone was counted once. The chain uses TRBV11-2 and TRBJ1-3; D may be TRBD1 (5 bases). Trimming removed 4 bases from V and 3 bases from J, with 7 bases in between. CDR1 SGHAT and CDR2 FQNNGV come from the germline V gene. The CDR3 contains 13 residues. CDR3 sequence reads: CASSSTGGNTIYF. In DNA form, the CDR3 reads TGTGCCAGCAGCTCCACAGGTGGAAACACCATATATTTT.

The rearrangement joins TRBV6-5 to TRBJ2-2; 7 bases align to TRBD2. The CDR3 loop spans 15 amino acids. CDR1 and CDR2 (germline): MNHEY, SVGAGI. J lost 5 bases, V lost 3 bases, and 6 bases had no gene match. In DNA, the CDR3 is TGTGCCAGCAGTTATGCGGGGGTAGGGACCGGGGAGCTGTTTTTT. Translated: CASSYAGVGTGELFF.

In nucleotides, the CDR3 is TGTGCCAGCAGCCCCGGCACTAGGACCCAGAACACCGGGGAGCTGTTTTTT. Translating gives CASSPGTRTQNTGELFF. The chain links TRBV4-2 to TRBJ2-2, with a possible D match to TRBD2 (5 bases). The CDR3 is 17 residues long. Germline CDR1 is LGHNA and CDR2 is YNFKEQ. V dropped 4 bases and J dropped 1 base, with 16 bases sitting between them.

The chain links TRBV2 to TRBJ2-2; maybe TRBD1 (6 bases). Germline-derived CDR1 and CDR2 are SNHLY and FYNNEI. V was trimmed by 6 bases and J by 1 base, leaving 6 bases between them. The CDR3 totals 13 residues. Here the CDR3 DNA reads TGTGCCAGCAGGACAGGGAACACCGGGGAGCTGTTTTTT. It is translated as CASRTGNTGELFF.

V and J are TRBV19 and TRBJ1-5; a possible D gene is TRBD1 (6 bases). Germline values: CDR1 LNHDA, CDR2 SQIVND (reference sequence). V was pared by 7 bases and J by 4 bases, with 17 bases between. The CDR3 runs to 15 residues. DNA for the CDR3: TGTGCCAGTAAGCCCCCGGGGACACAGAATCAGCCCCAGCATTTT. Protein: CASKPPGTQNQPQHF.

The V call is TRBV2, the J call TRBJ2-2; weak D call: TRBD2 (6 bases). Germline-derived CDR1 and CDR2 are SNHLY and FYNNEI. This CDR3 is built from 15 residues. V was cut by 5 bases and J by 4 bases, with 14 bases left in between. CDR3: CASSPGPSVTGELFF. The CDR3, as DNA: TGTGCCAGCAGTCCTGGTCCTAGCGTCACCGGGGAGCTGTTTTTT.

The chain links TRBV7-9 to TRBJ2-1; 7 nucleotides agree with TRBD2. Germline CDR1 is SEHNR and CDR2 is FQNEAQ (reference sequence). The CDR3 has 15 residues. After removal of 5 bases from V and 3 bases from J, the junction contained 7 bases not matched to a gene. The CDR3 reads CASSQSGMYYNEQFF. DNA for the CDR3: TGTGCCAGCAGCCAGAGCGGGATGTACTACAATGAGCAGTTCTTC.

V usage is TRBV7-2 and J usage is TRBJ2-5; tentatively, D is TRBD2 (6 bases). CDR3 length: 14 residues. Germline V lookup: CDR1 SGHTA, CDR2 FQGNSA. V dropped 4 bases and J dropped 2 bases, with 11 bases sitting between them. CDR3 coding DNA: TGTGCCAGCAGCTCAGGGACTTTACAAGAGACCCAGTACTTC. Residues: CASSSGTLQETQYF.

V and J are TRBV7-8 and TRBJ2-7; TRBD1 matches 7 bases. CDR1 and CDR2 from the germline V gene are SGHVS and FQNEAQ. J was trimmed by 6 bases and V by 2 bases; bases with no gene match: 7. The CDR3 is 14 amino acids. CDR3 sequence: CASSLRQGHGEQYF. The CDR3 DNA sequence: TGTGCCAGCAGCTTACGACAGGGTCACGGCGAGCAGTACTTC.

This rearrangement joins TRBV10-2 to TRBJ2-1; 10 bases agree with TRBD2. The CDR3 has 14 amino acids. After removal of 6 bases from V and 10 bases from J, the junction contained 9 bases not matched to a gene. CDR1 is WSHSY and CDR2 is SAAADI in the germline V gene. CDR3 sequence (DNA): TGCGCCAGCAGGGCCAGCGGGGGGGTAGGGGAGCAGTTCTTC. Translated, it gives CASRASGGVGEQFF.

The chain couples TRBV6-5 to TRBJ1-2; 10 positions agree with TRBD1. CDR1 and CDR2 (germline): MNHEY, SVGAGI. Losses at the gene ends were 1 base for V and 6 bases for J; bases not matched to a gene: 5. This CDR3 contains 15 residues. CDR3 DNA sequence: TGTGCCAGCAGTTACTGGGGGACAGGGGTCGATGGCTACACCTTC. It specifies CASSYWGTGVDGYTF.

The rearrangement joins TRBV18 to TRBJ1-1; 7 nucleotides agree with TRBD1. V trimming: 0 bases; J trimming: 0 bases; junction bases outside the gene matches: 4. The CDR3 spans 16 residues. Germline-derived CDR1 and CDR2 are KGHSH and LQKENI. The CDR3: CASSPPSGGMNTEAFF. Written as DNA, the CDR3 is TGTGCCAGCTCACCACCGTCAGGGGGTATGAACACTGAAGCTTTCTTT.

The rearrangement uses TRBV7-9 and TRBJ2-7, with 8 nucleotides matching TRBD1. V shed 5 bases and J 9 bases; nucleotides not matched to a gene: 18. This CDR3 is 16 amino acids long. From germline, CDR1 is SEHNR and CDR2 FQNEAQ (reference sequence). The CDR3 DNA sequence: TGTGCCAGCAGCGCCGGATATTTACGTCAGGGGACAGGGCAGTACTTC. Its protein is CASSAGYLRQGTGQYF.